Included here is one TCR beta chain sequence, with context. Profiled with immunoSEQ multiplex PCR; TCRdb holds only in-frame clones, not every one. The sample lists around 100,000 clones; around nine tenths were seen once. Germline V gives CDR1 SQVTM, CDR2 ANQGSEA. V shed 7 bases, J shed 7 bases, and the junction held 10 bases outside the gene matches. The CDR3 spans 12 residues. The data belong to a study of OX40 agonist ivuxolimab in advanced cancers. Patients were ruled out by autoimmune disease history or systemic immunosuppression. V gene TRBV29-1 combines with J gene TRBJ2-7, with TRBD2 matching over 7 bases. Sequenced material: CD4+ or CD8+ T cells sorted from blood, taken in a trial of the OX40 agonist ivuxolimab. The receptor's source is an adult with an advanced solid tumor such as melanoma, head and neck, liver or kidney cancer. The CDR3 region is CSGGILGGEQYF. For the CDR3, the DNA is TGCAGCGGCGGAATTTTGGGGGGGGAGCAGTACTTC.